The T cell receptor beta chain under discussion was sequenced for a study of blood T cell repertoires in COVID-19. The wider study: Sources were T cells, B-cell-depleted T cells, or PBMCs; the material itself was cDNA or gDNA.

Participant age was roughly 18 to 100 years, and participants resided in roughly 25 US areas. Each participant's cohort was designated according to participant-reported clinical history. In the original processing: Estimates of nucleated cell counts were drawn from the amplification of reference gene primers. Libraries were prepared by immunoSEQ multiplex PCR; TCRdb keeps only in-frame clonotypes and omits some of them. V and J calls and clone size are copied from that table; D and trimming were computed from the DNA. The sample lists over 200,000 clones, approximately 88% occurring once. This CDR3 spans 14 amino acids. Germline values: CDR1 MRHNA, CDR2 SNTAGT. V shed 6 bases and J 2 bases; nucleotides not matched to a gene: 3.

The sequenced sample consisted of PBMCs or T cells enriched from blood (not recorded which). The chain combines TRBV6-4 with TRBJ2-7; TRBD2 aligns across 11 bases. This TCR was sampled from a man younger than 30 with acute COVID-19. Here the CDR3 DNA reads TGTGCCAGCAGCAGACTAGCGGGACCCTACGAGCAGTACTTC. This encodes CASSRLAGPYEQYF.